This is a list of T cell receptor beta chains from one sample in a study of CD8+CD57+ T cells in acquired aplastic anemia. TCRdb itself ran the reads through MiXCR, one entry per CDR3 protein. The repertoire holds hundreds of thousands of distinct CDR3 sequences, 55% to 75% seen once, with under 4.5% in the top ten. The sequenced sample consisted of sorted CD4+, CD8+, or CD8+CD57+ T cells (not recorded which) from PBMCs. These receptors were taken from a human donor in good health, serving as a control. Both conserved end residues are trimmed from each CDR3.

len: 12
j_gene: TRBJ1-5
v_gene: TRBV29-1
CDR3aa: SVASGTGNQPQH

len: 10
j_gene: TRBJ2-7
v_gene: TRBV20-1
CDR3aa: SAGTGTWEQY

len: 12
j_gene: TRBJ2-1
v_gene: TRBV19
CDR3aa: ASSIGGGASEQF

len: 12
j_gene: TRBJ1-2
v_gene: TRBV4-3
CDR3aa: ASSQDIGSRGYT

len: 9
j_gene: TRBJ1-1
v_gene: TRBV20-1
CDR3aa: SASGREEAF

len: 13
j_gene: TRBJ2-7
v_gene: TRBV25-1
CDR3aa: ATMGEGGAPYEQY

len: 13
j_gene: TRBJ1-6
v_gene: TRBV9
CDR3aa: ASSYAGRFNSPLH

len: 11
j_gene: TRBJ2-7
v_gene: TRBV19
CDR3aa: ASSIPAGEEQY

len: 12
j_gene: TRBJ2-5
v_gene: TRBV12-3/TRBV12-4
CDR3aa: ASSRTVSQETQY

len: 12
j_gene: TRBJ2-7
v_gene: TRBV10-3
CDR3aa: ASSAAGATYEQY

len: 13
j_gene: TRBJ1-1
v_gene: TRBV5-1
CDR3aa: ASSFTDSDDTEAF

len: 11
j_gene: TRBJ1-1
v_gene: TRBV6-2/TRBV6-3
CDR3aa: ASRGPEGSRAF

len: 13
j_gene: TRBJ1-2
v_gene: TRBV27
CDR3aa: ARPAGGQTNYGYT

len: 12
j_gene: TRBJ2-3
v_gene: TRBV27
CDR3aa: ASSSERDMGALY

len: 12
j_gene: TRBJ1-1
v_gene: TRBV25-1
CDR3aa: ASSDRARNTEAF

len: 15
j_gene: TRBJ1-5
v_gene: TRBV20-1
CDR3aa: SARDWLGEGANQPQH

len: 13
j_gene: TRBJ1-2
v_gene: TRBV7-9
CDR3aa: ACSLGGQGATGYT

len: 12
j_gene: TRBJ2-7
v_gene: TRBV20-1
CDR3aa: SATIGGNTYEQY

len: 9
j_gene: TRBJ1-4
v_gene: TRBV20-1
CDR3aa: SARVPEKLF

len: 11
j_gene: TRBJ1-2
v_gene: TRBV7-2
CDR3aa: ASRLAGDYGYT

len: 12
j_gene: TRBJ1-2
v_gene: TRBV7-9
CDR3aa: ASSLGEPGTDTQ

len: 12
j_gene: TRBJ1-2
v_gene: TRBV6-6
CDR3aa: ASSYSLDGDGYT

len: 15
j_gene: TRBJ2-1
v_gene: TRBV6-5
CDR3aa: ASSYPISGGAHNEQF

len: 11
j_gene: TRBJ1-2
v_gene: TRBV5-1
CDR3aa: ASSLVGELGYT

len: 12
j_gene: TRBJ1-1
v_gene: TRBV5-6
CDR3aa: ASSRWAVNTEAF

len: 13
j_gene: TRBJ2-7
v_gene: TRBV12-3/TRBV12-4
CDR3aa: ASTARQGDVSEQY

len: 11
j_gene: TRBJ1-6
v_gene: TRBV20-1
CDR3aa: SARGGLHSPLH

len: 13
j_gene: TRBJ1-1
v_gene: TRBV20-1
CDR3aa: SANSAGMYDTEAF

len: 12
j_gene: TRBJ2-7
v_gene: TRBV6-6
CDR3aa: ASSYRGLGFEQY

len: 13
j_gene: TRBJ2-5
v_gene: TRBV5-1
CDR3aa: ASSLSMAETETQY

len: 9
j_gene: TRBJ1-4
v_gene: TRBV2
CDR3aa: ASSDGAGLF

len: 11
j_gene: TRBJ1-5
v_gene: TRBV6-2/TRBV6-3
CDR3aa: ASRDSSNQPQH

len: 8
j_gene: TRBJ1-5
v_gene: TRBV19
CDR3aa: ASNDQPQH

len: 12
j_gene: TRBJ1-1
v_gene: TRBV7-2
CDR3aa: ASSQGTGGINDL

len: 15
j_gene: TRBJ2-3
v_gene: TRBV7-2
CDR3aa: ASSPYPSGTGVDTQY

len: 12
j_gene: TRBJ1-6
v_gene: TRBV13
CDR3aa: ASSCTGDNSPLH

len: 12
j_gene: TRBJ2-7
v_gene: TRBV5-1
CDR3aa: ASSKDRVNSEQY

len: 10
j_gene: TRBJ1-2
v_gene: TRBV20-1
CDR3aa: SASFSSYNYT

len: 12
j_gene: TRBJ1-5
v_gene: TRBV5-4
CDR3aa: ASSTLAGDQPQH

len: 11
j_gene: TRBJ1-1
v_gene: TRBV16
CDR3aa: ASSPTLNTEAF

len: 13
j_gene: TRBJ2-1
v_gene: TRBV6-1
CDR3aa: ASSEAAGFYNEQF

len: 13
j_gene: TRBJ2-5
v_gene: TRBV10-3
CDR3aa: ATVPSGGGLETQY

len: 11
j_gene: TRBJ1-6
v_gene: TRBV7-2
CDR3aa: ASSLDGASPLH

len: 16
j_gene: TRBJ1-4
v_gene: TRBV4-1
CDR3aa: ASSQVISAVQLNEKLF

len: 16
j_gene: TRBJ2-5
v_gene: TRBV19
CDR3aa: ASPLVKGCAFIQYTQY

len: 12
j_gene: TRBJ2-1
v_gene: TRBV10-1
CDR3aa: ASHLAEAYNEQF

len: 19
j_gene: TRBJ2-3
v_gene: TRBV6-2/TRBV6-3
CDR3aa: ASSYQPGLAGGPENADTQY

len: 11
j_gene: TRBJ1-2
v_gene: TRBV24-1
CDR3aa: AISDLGANGQT

len: 12
j_gene: TRBJ1-3
v_gene: TRBV7-8
CDR3aa: ASSLVDSGTPIY

len: 14
j_gene: TRBJ1-6
v_gene: TRBV7-8
CDR3aa: ASSLSQGAGVEPLH

len: 12
j_gene: TRBJ1-5
v_gene: TRBV7-8
CDR3aa: ASGRSGGDKQQH

len: 11
j_gene: TRBJ2-3
v_gene: TRBV19
CDR3aa: ASNGAWADTQY

len: 16
j_gene: TRBJ2-1
v_gene: TRBV7-6
CDR3aa: ASSHPPTPVPHYNEQF

len: 13
j_gene: TRBJ2-7
v_gene: TRBV20-1
CDR3aa: SARDPRGGTYEQY

len: 12
j_gene: TRBJ1-6
v_gene: TRBV19
CDR3aa: ASSTGPLNTPLH

len: 14
j_gene: TRBJ2-4
v_gene: TRBV5-8
CDR3aa: ASSIYRGAVKNIQY

len: 8
j_gene: TRBJ1-1
v_gene: TRBV7-9
CDR3aa: ATWTAEAF

len: 14
j_gene: TRBJ2-1
v_gene: TRBV11-2
CDR3aa: ASSDSDRHMRDEQF

len: 12
j_gene: TRBJ1-1
v_gene: TRBV7-2
CDR3aa: ASSFLGMNTEAF